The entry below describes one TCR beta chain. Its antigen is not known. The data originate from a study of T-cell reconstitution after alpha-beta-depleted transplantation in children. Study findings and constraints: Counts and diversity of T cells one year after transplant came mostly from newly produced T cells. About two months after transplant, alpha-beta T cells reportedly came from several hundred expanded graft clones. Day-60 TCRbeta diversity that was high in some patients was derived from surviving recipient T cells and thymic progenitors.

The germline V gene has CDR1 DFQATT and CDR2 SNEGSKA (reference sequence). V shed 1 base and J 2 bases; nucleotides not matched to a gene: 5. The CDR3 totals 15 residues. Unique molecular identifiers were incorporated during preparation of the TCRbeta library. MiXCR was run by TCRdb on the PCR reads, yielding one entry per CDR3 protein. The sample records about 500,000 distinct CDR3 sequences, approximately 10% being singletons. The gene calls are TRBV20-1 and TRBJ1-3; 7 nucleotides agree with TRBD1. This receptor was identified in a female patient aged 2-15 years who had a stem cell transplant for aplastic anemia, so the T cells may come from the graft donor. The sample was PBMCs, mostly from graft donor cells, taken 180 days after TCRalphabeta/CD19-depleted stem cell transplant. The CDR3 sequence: CSARADRVAGNTIYF. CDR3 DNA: TGCAGTGCTAGAGCCGACAGGGTGGCTGGAAACACCATATATTTT.